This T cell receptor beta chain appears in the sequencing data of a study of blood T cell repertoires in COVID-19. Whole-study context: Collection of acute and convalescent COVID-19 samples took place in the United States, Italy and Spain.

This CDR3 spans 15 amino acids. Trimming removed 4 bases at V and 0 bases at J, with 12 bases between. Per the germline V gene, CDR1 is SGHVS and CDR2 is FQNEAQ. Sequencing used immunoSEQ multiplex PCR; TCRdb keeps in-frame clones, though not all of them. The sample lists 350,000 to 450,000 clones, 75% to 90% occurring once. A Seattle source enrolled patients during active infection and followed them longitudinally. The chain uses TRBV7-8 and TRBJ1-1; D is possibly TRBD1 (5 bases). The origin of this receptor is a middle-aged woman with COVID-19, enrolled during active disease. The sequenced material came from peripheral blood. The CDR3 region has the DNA TGTGCCAGCAGCTCCACAGGACGGTTGAACACTGAAGCTTTCTTT. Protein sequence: CASSSTGRLNTEAFF.